This TCR beta chain was sequenced during a study of OX40 agonist ivuxolimab in advanced cancers. CDR1 is SGHVS, CDR2 FQNEAQ, per germline. V was trimmed by 1 base and J by 2 bases, leaving 11 bases between them. The CDR3 spans 15 residues. Profiled with immunoSEQ multiplex PCR; TCRdb holds only in-frame clones, not every one. The sample comprises more than 100,000 clones, about 92% of which are singletons, and roughly 1% rests with the top ten. The genes are TRBV7-8 and TRBJ1-2; D remains unclear. The receptor's source is an adult with an advanced solid tumor such as melanoma, head and neck, liver or kidney cancer. The specimen was CD4+ or CD8+ T cells sorted from blood, collected in a trial of the OX40 agonist ivuxolimab. CDR3 sequence: CASSLVTDPNYGYTF. CDR3 coding DNA: TGTGCCAGCAGCTTAGTCACAGACCCCAACTATGGCTACACCTTC.